One T cell receptor (beta chain) is described in this entry. What it recognizes is unknown. The sample originates from a study of CD8 T cells in ankylosing spondylitis. Overall study findings and caveats: Some of the motif variants had earlier been found in reactive arthritis patients' fluid and blood. With a CD8+ phenotype, disease-linked clones were relatively rare in peripheral blood. About 8 highly homologous variants formed a TCR beta motif that appeared characteristic of ankylosing spondylitis blood. Reported data indicate significant enrichment of disease-linked clones within matched ankylosing spondylitis synovial fluid.

In making TCR beta libraries, quantitative 5'-RACE with molecular barcodes was used. TCRdb re-analysed the 5' RACE reads in MiXCR, keeping a single row per CDR3 protein. The repertoire holds hundreds of thousands of distinct CDR3 sequences, 17% seen once, with approximately 0.97% in the top ten. The source is a male donor with ankylosing spondylitis. Sequencing was done on a sample of blood, either unsorted or a sorted T cell fraction (not recorded which).

The CDR3 reads CASSPGAGLVDTQYF. CDR3 nucleotides: TGCGCCAGCAGCCCCGGGGCAGGCTTGGTAGATACGCAGTATTTT. The chain recombines TRBV5-1 with TRBJ2-3; D might be TRBD1 or TRBD2, each matching 5 bases. Germline V gene lookup returns CDR1 SGHRS and CDR2 YFSETQ. The length of the CDR3 is 15 residues. With 4 bases removed from V and 5 bases from J, the gap between germline ends came to 17 bases.